This record looks at one T cell receptor (beta chain) sequence and its context. Original handling: Researchers report that nucleated cell counts were estimated from reference gene primer amplification. Sequencing used immunoSEQ multiplex PCR; TCRdb keeps in-frame clones, though not all of them. D and trimming were read from the DNA, whereas the V and J calls and clone size are those reported in that table. The data hold 310,000 or so clones, with about 90% observed a single time. The source of the sample is a study of blood T cell repertoires in COVID-19. Turning to the study itself: T cells, B-cell-depleted T cells, or PBMCs supplied cDNA or gDNA.

Germline V gene lookup returns CDR1 SGHRS and CDR2 YFSETQ. The length of the CDR3 is 15 residues. V lost 4 bases to trimming and J lost 1 base; unmatched junction nucleotides: 5. The sample taken for sequencing was peripheral blood. The chain employs TRBV5-1 and TRBJ2-1; 7 positions match TRBD2. This TCR was sampled from a woman between 45 and 65 years old who had recovered from COVID-19. DNA for the CDR3: TGCGCCAGCAGCACCTCTAGCGGTTCCTACAATGAGCAGTTCTTC. Protein product: CASSTSSGSYNEQFF.